Presented here are 7 T cell receptor beta chains from one specimen sequenced in a study of blood T cells in healthy people across ages. The use of a sample-barcoded 5' primer and a J-beta primer mix characterized a second PCR of roughly 6 to 11 cycles. TCRdb used MiXCR to reprocess the 5' RACE reads, holding one entry per CDR3 protein. This table has about 770,000 distinct CDR3 sequences, 44% appearing once. The sample consisted of blood. The origin of the receptors is a man aged 55 to 70 in good health.

This clonotype has more than one count but fewer than ten. The chain joins TRBV6-2 or TRBV6-3 to TRBJ2-3, with 7 positions matching TRBD1. This CDR3 region has 15 residues. Germline values: CDR1 MNHEY, CDR2 SVGEGT. V lost 5 bases and J lost 0; bases outside the gene matches: 5. The DNA for the CDR3 is TGTGCCAGCAGTAACCGGGACAGCAGCACAGATACGCAGTATTTT. Encoded protein: CASSNRDSSTDTQYF.

This clonotype occurred a few times. The CDR3 sequence: CASSLESHEQYF. The CDR3 nucleotides are TGTGCCAGCAGCTTGGAAAGCCACGAGCAGTACTTC. This chain connects TRBV5-6 to TRBJ2-7; the D is unclear. Germline CDR1 and CDR2: SGHDT and YYEEEE. The V end lost 0 bases, the J end lost 5 bases, and 6 bases lay between the germline ends. The CDR3 contains 12 residues.

In DNA form, the CDR3 reads TGTGCCAGCAGTTTCCCAGGACAGGGGGTCAATCAGCCCCAGCATTTT. Its translation: CASSFPGQGVNQPQHF. J is TRBJ1-5 and V is TRBV6-6, with 10 positions matching TRBD1. The trim removed 4 bases at V and 3 bases at J, leaving 6 bases unmatched. The length of the CDR3 is 16 residues. The germline V gene encodes CDR1 MNHNY and CDR2 SVGAGI (reference sequence).

In this sample, this clonotype turned up once. This rearrangement joins TRBV29-1 to TRBJ2-1, with D perhaps TRBD1 (6 bases). V lost 8 bases and J lost 0, with 14 bases in between. The CDR3 is made up of 14 amino acids. Germline V gene data show CDR1 as SQVTM and CDR2 as ANQGSEA. In DNA form, the CDR3 reads TGCAGCTCGACAGGCGGTACCTCCTACAATGAGCAGTTCTTC. Translation gives CSSTGGTSYNEQFF.

The rearrangement links TRBV9 to TRBJ2-5; D unclear. This CDR3 spans 13 amino acids. CDR1 SGDLS and CDR2 YYNGEE come from the germline V gene. V shed 0 bases and J shed 6 bases, with 9 bases lying between them. This chain's CDR3 is CASSVEGEKTQYF. The DNA for the CDR3 is TGTGCCAGCAGCGTAGAGGGTGAAAAGACCCAGTACTTC.

The genes are TRBV21-1 and TRBJ2-4; the D call in the table, TRBD1, was not verified against the DNA. TRBV21-1 is described as a pseudogene. This CDR3 is 17 amino acids long. The chain's CDR3 is CASSKGPIILAKNIQYF. In DNA, the CDR3 is TGTGCCAGCAGCAAAGGTCCCATTATCCTAGCCAAAAACATTCAGTACTTC.

The rearrangement joins TRBV27 to TRBJ1-6, with no clear D. The germline CDR1 and CDR2 sequences are MNHEY and SMNVEV (reference sequence). The CDR3 length is 14 residues. Trimming removed 7 bases at V and 10 bases at J, with 17 bases between. The CDR3 nucleotides are TGTGCCAGCACCGCGACGGCCCTGCGGTCACCCCTCCACTTT. Encoded protein: CASTATALRSPLHF.